The entry below describes one T cell receptor beta chain. The germline CDR1 and CDR2 sequences are KGHSH and LQKENI. The V end lost 0 bases, the J end lost 2 bases, and 12 bases lay between the germline ends. This CDR3 has 16 residues. Here immunoSEQ multiplex PCR was the method, and the copy in TCRdb shows in-frame clones only, minus some. The table shows about 70,000 clones, with around 86% occurring only once. This entry is derived from a study of blood T cell repertoires in COVID-19. Sequenced material: peripheral blood. The clonotype comes from a man over 45 with active COVID-19. This sequence joins TRBV18 and TRBJ2-3; D is uncertain. CDR3 amino acids: CASSPPTRSNTDTQYF. The CDR3 nucleotides are TGTGCCAGCTCACCACCGACAAGATCAAACACAGATACGCAGTATTTT.